The rows below give T cell receptor beta chains drawn from one sample of a study of blood T cell repertoires in COVID-19. Clones were read by immunoSEQ multiplex PCR, and TCRdb kept only the in-frame ones, dropping some. The sample holds about 300,000 clones, approximately 90% seen once. Sequencing was performed on peripheral blood. All receptors come from a man between 35 and 55 years old with acute or convalescent COVID-19. Each CDR3 is given with its conserved first and last residue. D genes are given only for firm matches. Expanded clones get a size class; other rows say once, few or many, or leave the size out.

CDR3 DNA: TGTGCCAGCGTTAGTGGGGGACTCCCCTCCTCTGGAAACACCATATATTTT
CDR3 protein: CASVSGGLPSSGNTIYF
V gene: TRBV28
clone size: .
D gene: .
J gene: TRBJ1-3

CDR3 DNA: TGTGCCAGCAGTCTTGGGGGACAGACTGAAGCTTTCTTT
CDR3 protein: CASSLGGQTEAFF
V gene: TRBV27
clone size: .
D gene: TRBD1
J gene: TRBJ1-1

CDR3 DNA: TGTGCCAGCAGCCCTTATAGCAATCAGCCCCAGCATTTT
CDR3 protein: CASSPYSNQPQHF
V gene: TRBV12-3/TRBV12-4
clone size: .
D gene: .
J gene: TRBJ1-5

CDR3 DNA: TGTGCCAGCAGTTATACACCCCATGAAAAACTGTTTTTT
CDR3 protein: CASSYTPHEKLFF
V gene: TRBV2
clone size: .
D gene: .
J gene: TRBJ1-4

CDR3 DNA: TGTGCCATCACCGGGGGGGGGCCCGGACTCGGTGGCTACACCTTC
CDR3 protein: CAITGGGPGLGGYTF
V gene: TRBV10-3
clone size: .
D gene: .
J gene: TRBJ1-2

CDR3 DNA: TGTGCCAGTGGGCACCGGGGGGCCTACGAGCAGTACTTC
CDR3 protein: CASGHRGAYEQYF
V gene: TRBV19
clone size: .
D gene: TRBD2
J gene: TRBJ2-7

CDR3 DNA: TGTGCCAGCAGCCAAACTAGCGGGGGGGCCTCCTACGAGCAGTACTTC
CDR3 protein: CASSQTSGGASYEQYF
V gene: TRBV4-2
clone size: few
D gene: TRBD2
J gene: TRBJ2-7

CDR3 DNA: TGTGCCAGCAGCCACCTATTGAGCTCCTACGAGCAGTACTTC
CDR3 protein: CASSHLLSSYEQYF
V gene: TRBV4-2
clone size: .
D gene: .
J gene: TRBJ2-7

CDR3 DNA: TGTGCCATCAGTGGGACGGACAGGGGTGGCTACACCTTC
CDR3 protein: CAISGTDRGGYTF
V gene: TRBV10-3
clone size: .
D gene: TRBD1
J gene: TRBJ1-2

CDR3 DNA: TGTGCCAGCAGCGTAGTGGATCGGGGGGAGAATGGAAACACCATATATTTT
CDR3 protein: CASSVVDRGENGNTIYF
V gene: TRBV9
clone size: .
D gene: .
J gene: TRBJ1-3